This is a list of T cell receptor beta chains from one sample in a study of kidney transplant recipient with SARS-CoV-2 infection. TCRdb reprocessed the reads with MiXCR, giving one entry per CDR3 protein. The sample includes under 300,000 distinct CDR3 sequences, less than 35% of them seen just once. The sample here was a blood sample, taken at baseline and on day 111 from a kidney transplant recipient. The source of these receptors is a male patient in his thirties who had COVID-19 and was a kidney transplant recipient. Some T cells may have come from the graft donor. CDR3s leave out the opening cysteine and the closing phenylalanine or tryptophan. D genes are given only for firm matches.

D | V | CDR3
TRBD2 | TRBV30 | AWSASFLAGYNEQF
NA | TRBV6-5 | ASSAGRYGYT
TRBD2 | TRBV5-1 | ASSLHTSGNQGPQY
NA | TRBV2 | ASNEDSQETQY
TRBD1 | TRBV29-1 | SVPGTVDYNEQF
NA | TRBV24-1 | ATSDLDLSRGGYT
NA | TRBV20-1 | SARVGTRPASEQY
NA | TRBV5-5 | ASLANVSRKTYGYT
TRBD1 | TRBV20-1 | SPTGTGSNYGYT
TRBD1 | TRBV20-1 | SALFLTGAGYT
NA | TRBV6-1 | ASSEAPTGLNTEAF
NA | TRBV3-1 | ASSAQSTLRKTYGYT
NA | TRBV7-9 | ASSLVSGDEKLF
NA | TRBV6-2/TRBV6-3 | ASRGTPSYNSPLH
NA | TRBV7-8 | ASSITTFTRKTYGYT
NA | TRBV19 | ASSPVMGPSGNTIY
TRBD2 | TRBV27 | ASSTWTSGRGQETQY
TRBD2 | TRBV15 | ATRRGLAGGPKETQY
NA | TRBV16 | ASSHVPVVRKTYGYT
NA | TRBV19 | ASSTVSYNEQF
NA | TRBV10-1 | ASSCGERSRKTYGCT
NA | TRBV5-5 | ASSRTEETQC
NA | TRBV12-5 | ASGLSGTDYGYT
TRBD2 | TRBV7-9 | ASSGGTSGSPWNEQF
TRBD2 | TRBV4-2 | ASSQALAGVVSAKNIQY
NA | TRBV5-5 | ASAWTATNEKLF
NA | TRBV4-3 | ASSWVVGRRKTYGYT
NA | TRBV9 | ASSVRPGPYEQY
NA | TRBV12-5 | ASALGQSYEQY
NA | TRBV4-3 | ASSQGLQGIYGYT
NA | TRBV6-5 | ASSKGRGGRKTYGYT
TRBD2 | TRBV7-2 | ASSLARAGGRETQY
NA | TRBV5-1 | ASSLGPEFEAF
NA | TRBV19 | ASSIKRPETQY
TRBD2 | TRBV5-3 | ARSGVAGGQETQY
NA | TRBV11-2 | ASSLPVTSRKTYGYT
NA | TRBV20-1 | SALLSYNEQF
NA | TRBV4-3 | ASSAGQSREQY
NA | TRBV8-2 | GMSCRITQSRANVLT
TRBD2 | TRBV24-1 | ATKVGLAGGSYEQY
NA | TRBV3-1 | ASSPRQGGTGELF
NA | TRBV6-2/TRBV6-3 | ASRGVSAYEQY
NA | TRBV3-2 | ASSQNVQETQY
NA | TRBV18 | ASSPHPLRRFTEAF
NA | TRBV29-1 | SVVWGYSNEQF
NA | TRBV20-1 | SAAGSLPYEQY
NA | TRBV7-2 | ASSLGTSNSPLH
TRBD1 | TRBV11-2 | ASSLDGQGYTEAF
NA | TRBV5-1 | ASLTKSVRKTYGYT
NA | TRBV4-1 | ASSQEFLRARIPSYEQY
TRBD1 | TRBV19 | ASSMGNRGFYNEQF
NA | TRBV4-2 | ASSQGLADTQY